The clone carrying this T cell receptor (beta chain) has just one count. What it binds is unknown. The record originates from a study of cytomegalovirus exposure and HLA in healthy donors. Regarding the study as a whole: TCR beta chains numbering about 160 were designated cytomegalovirus-associated. Data from an earlier analysis indicated that most TCR beta V segments were productive either about 90% or about 30% of the time.

Use of 60 Vbeta and 13 Jbeta primers characterized the PCR. TCRdb's copy holds only in-frame clones and misses some; the assay was immunoSEQ multiplex PCR. Counted here are some 120,000 clones, around two thirds occurring once; the ten biggest clones make up roughly 10%. V lost 2 bases to trimming and J lost 2 bases, with 10 bases between them. The CDR3 is 15 residues long. Germline V gene sequence: CDR1 MDHEN, CDR2 SYDVKM. Sequencing used PBMCs. The source of this sequence is a woman aged 40 to 49 in good health and CMV-seropositive. The gene calls are TRBV28 and TRBJ2-4, with a tentative D call TRBD1 (5 bases). The CDR3 DNA reads as TGTGCCAGCAGTTTAGTACAGGCCCCCAAAAACATTCAGTACTTC. Amino acids: CASSLVQAPKNIQYF.